This paragraph covers one T cell receptor (beta chain) sequence. No antigen is known for it. Germline CDR1 is LGHNA and CDR2 is YNFKEQ. This CDR3 has 16 residues. Trimming removed 0 bases at V and 5 bases at J, with 16 bases between. This sample is drawn from a study of shared clonotypes between healthy human individuals. Every donor was a Caucasian adult from Nashville, Tennessee. Broader study findings: How much donors shared clonotypes was expected to be affected by sequencing depth. Sampling covered nothing but blood. Tissue TCR repertoires likely differ from those found in blood.

Profiling relied on immunoSEQ multiplex PCR, and the TCRdb table lists in-frame clones only, not all of them. Here the sample spans 900,000 to 1,200,000 clones, 78% being singletons. The sequence was collected from a man younger than 35 in good health. Some clones in this sample may be carry-over from other donors' samples. The chain carries TRBV4-2 and TRBJ1-1; D is undetermined. Sequenced sample: memory CD4+ T cells from PBMCs. The sample's subset: CD45RA-negative fraction. The CDR3 nucleotides read TGTGCCAGCAGCCAAGAAGCTACAGTCATGGGGACTGAAGCTTTCTTT. Translated: CASSQEATVMGTEAFF.